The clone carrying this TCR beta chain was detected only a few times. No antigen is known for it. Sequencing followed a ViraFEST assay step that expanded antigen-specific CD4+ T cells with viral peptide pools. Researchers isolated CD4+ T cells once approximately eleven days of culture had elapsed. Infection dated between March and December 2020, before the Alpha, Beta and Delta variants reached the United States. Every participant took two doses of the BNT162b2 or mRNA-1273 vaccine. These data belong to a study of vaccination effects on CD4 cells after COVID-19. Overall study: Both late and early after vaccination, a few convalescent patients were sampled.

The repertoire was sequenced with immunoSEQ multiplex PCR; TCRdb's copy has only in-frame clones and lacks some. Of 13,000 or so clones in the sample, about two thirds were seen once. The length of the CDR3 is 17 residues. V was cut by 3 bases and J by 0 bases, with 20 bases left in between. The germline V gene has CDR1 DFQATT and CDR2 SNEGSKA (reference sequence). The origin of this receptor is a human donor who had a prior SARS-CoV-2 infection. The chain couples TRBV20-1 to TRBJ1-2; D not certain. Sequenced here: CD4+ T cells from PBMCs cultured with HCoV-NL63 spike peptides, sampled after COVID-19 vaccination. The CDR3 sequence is CSASGGELFYTNYGYTF. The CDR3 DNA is TGCAGTGCTAGTGGTGGGGAACTATTTTACACTAACTATGGCTACACCTTC.